The 12 T cell receptor beta chains reported below all come from one sample, sequenced in a study of blood T cell repertoires in COVID-19. Repertoires were generated with immunoSEQ multiplex PCR, while TCRdb's copy carries only in-frame clones and drops some. The sample includes fewer than 150,000 clones, about 86% seen only once; the top ten take about 16%. The sequenced material came from peripheral blood. These receptors all stem from a woman aged 50 to 60 who had recovered from COVID-19.

The rearrangement links TRBV5-4 to TRBJ2-5; TRBD2 might be the D (5 bases). The CDR3 totals 15 residues. With 3 bases removed from V and 4 bases from J, the gap between germline ends came to 16 bases. Germline CDR1 is SGHNT and CDR2 is YYREEE (reference sequence). CDR3 DNA: TGTGCCAGCAGCTCGGATCTAGCAACGCGAGAGACCCAGTACTTC. This encodes CASSSDLATRETQYF. Using reference TRBV5-4 and TRBJ2-5 for the parts outside the CDR3, the full variable domain is ETGVTQSPTHLIKTRGQQVTLRCSSQSGHNTVSWYQQALGQGPQFIFQYYREEENGRGNFPPRFSGLQFPNYSSELNVNALELDDSALYLCASSSDLATRETQYFGPGTRLLVL.

This clone was seen a single time. The genes are TRBV5-1 and TRBJ2-1, with TRBD2 matching 9 bases. The CDR3 extends over 15 amino acids. V shed 0 bases and J 2 bases; nucleotides not matched to a gene: 0. Germline V gives CDR1 SGHRS, CDR2 YFSETQ. CDR3 DNA: TGCGCCAGCAGCTTGGGACTAGCGGCCTACAATGAGCAGTTCTTC. Protein sequence: CASSLGLAAYNEQFF.

The genes are TRBV2 and TRBJ1-1; 8 nucleotides line up with TRBD1. CDR3 length: 12 residues. The germline V gene has CDR1 SNHLY and CDR2 FYNNEI. Trimming at V came to 4 bases and at J to 5 bases, leaving 0 bases not matched to a gene. CDR3 amino acids: CASSGQGTEAFF. In nucleotides, the CDR3 is TGTGCCAGCAGTGGACAGGGGACTGAAGCTTTCTTT.

The rearrangement uses TRBV27 and TRBJ2-1; 7 nucleotides match TRBD2. Trimming removed 8 bases from V and 5 bases from J; junction bases left unmatched: 3. The length of the CDR3 is 12 residues. Germline assignment: CDR1 MNHEY and CDR2 SMNVEV (reference sequence). The CDR3 sequence: CASHGGNNEQFF. The DNA for the CDR3 is TGTGCCAGCCACGGGGGGAACAATGAGCAGTTCTTC.

The V gene is TRBV2, the J gene TRBJ2-2, with 7 bases identical to TRBD2. Germline V gene lookup returns CDR1 SNHLY and CDR2 FYNNEI. V gave up 3 bases and J gave up 7 bases; unmatched junction bases: 11. The length of the CDR3 is 16 residues. The CDR3 spells CASSDLRRLAGGELFF. CDR3 nucleotide sequence: TGTGCCAGCAGTGATTTGAGGCGACTAGCAGGCGGGGAGCTGTTTTTT.

This chain uses TRBV10-2 with TRBJ1-2; 10 bases match TRBD1. Trimming cost V 0 bases and J 5 bases; bases outside gene matches: 6. The CDR3 consists of 16 residues. Germline V gives CDR1 WSHSY, CDR2 SAAADI. The CDR3 nucleotides read TGCGCCAGCAGTGAGTCGGGGACAGGGGTTTGGTATGGCTACACCTTC. Translated: CASSESGTGVWYGYTF.

This CDR3 is CASSQIGTSYEQYF. The CDR3 DNA reads TGTGCCAGCAGCCAAATTGGGACAAGCTACGAGCAGTACTTC. The V and J genes are TRBV14 and TRBJ2-7; a possible D gene is TRBD1 (6 bases). V was shortened by 2 bases and J by 3 bases, with 11 bases between the two germline ends. This CDR3 has 14 residues. Germline CDR1 is SGHDN and CDR2 is FVKESK.

This clone was recorded a few times. This sequence joins TRBV19 and TRBJ2-2, with a tentative D call TRBD1 (6 bases). The V end lost 9 bases, the J end lost 6 bases, and 14 bases lay between the germline ends. Per germline, CDR1 LNHDA and CDR2 SQIVND (reference sequence). The CDR3 is 13 residues long. The DNA of the CDR3 is TGTGCCAGCAAATCCCCAGGGGCCGGGGAGCTGTTTTTT. As protein: CASKSPGAGELFF.

This chain links TRBV3-1 (or the pseudogene TRBV3-2) with TRBJ2-7, with a possible D match to TRBD2 (5 bases). The CDR3 covers 14 residues. Per germline, CDR1 LGHDT and CDR2 YNNKEL (reference sequence). V was pared by 2 bases and J by 3 bases, with 11 bases between. CDR3 in amino acids: CASSQSSRGYEQYF. CDR3 in DNA: TGTGCCAGCAGCCAAAGCTCCCGGGGCTACGAGCAGTACTTC.

The chain recombines TRBV29-1 with TRBJ2-1, with D maybe TRBD1 (5 bases). Between the trimmed V and J ends, which lost 7 bases and 9 bases, there was a span of 16 bases. This CDR3 comprises 12 residues. Per germline, CDR1 SQVTM and CDR2 ANQGSEA. The CDR3 DNA is TGCAGCGCCGGACATTTACGCAGTGAGCAGTTCTTC. Its protein is CSAGHLRSEQFF.

This chain joins TRBV3-1 (or the pseudogene TRBV3-2) and TRBJ1-5, with D perhaps TRBD1 (5 bases). Trimming took 1 base from V and 5 from J, leaving 9 bases between them. The CDR3 totals 14 residues. The germline V gene encodes CDR1 LGHDT and CDR2 YNNKEL (reference sequence). CDR3 DNA: TGTGCCAGCAGCCAAGTCTGGGGGGATCAGCCCCAGCATTTT. Its translation: CASSQVWGDQPQHF.

The chain uses TRBV19 and TRBJ1-5; D is unresolved. CDR3 size: 16 residues. In germline, CDR1 is LNHDA, CDR2 SQIVND (reference sequence). V was clipped by 4 bases and J by 3 bases, with 16 bases between them. For the CDR3, the DNA is TGTGCCAGTAGTAGGAGCGATCGACGGTCCAATCAGCCCCAGCATTTT. This encodes CASSRSDRRSNQPQHF.